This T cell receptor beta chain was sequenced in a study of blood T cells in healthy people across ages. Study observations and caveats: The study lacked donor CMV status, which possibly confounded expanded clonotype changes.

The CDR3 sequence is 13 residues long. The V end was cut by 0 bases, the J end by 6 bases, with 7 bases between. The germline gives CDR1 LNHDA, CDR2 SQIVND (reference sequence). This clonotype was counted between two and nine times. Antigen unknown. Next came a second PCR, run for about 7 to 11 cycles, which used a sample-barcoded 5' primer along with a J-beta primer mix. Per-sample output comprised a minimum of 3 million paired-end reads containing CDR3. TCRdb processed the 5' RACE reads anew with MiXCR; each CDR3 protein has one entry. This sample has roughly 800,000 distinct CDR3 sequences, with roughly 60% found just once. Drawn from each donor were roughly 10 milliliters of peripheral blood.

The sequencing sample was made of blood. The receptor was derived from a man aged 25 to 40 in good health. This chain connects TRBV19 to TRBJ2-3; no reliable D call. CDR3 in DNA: TGTGCCAGTAGTATAGATCGGTGGGATACGCAGTATTTT. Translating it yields CASSIDRWDTQYF.